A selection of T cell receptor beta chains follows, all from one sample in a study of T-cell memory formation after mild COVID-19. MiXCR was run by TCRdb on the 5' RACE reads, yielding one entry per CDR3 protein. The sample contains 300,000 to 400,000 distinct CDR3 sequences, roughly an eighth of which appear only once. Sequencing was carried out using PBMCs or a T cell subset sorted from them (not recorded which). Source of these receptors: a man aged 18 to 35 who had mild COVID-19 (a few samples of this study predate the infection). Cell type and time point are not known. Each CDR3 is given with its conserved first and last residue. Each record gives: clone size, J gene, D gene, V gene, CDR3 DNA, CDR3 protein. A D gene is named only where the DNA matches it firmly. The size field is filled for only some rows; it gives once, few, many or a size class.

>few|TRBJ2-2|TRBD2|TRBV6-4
TGTGCCAGCAAGGCTAGCGGAGACACCGGGGAGCTGTTTTTT
CASKASGDTGELFF
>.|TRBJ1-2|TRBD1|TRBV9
TGTGCCAGCAGCGTAGGACAGGGGGGCGTTGGCTACACCTTC
CASSVGQGGVGYTF
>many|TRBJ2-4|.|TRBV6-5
TGTGCCAGCAGTTACTCGAAGAGAGCCAAAAACATTCAGTACTTC
CASSYSKRAKNIQYF
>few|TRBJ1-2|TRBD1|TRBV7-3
TGTGCCAGCAGCTTAACCCCCGGCGGACAGGGGGCCCACTATGGCTACACCTTC
CASSLTPGGQGAHYGYTF
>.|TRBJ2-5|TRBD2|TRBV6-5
TGTGCCAGCAGTTACTCGGGAGGCGGGGGGCCCGGTGAGACCCAGTACTTC
CASSYSGGGGPGETQYF
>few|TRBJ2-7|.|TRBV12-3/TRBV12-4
TGTGCCAGCAGTTCTTTCGGACGGGAGTACTTC
CASSSFGREYF
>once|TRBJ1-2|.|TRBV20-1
TGCAGTGCTAGGGGGCGCAAAGGCTACACCTTC
CSARGRKGYTF
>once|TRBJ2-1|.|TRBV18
TGTGCCAGCTCATCGAGGGGTGAGCAGTTCTTC
CASSSRGEQFF
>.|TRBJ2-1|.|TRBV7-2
TGTGCCAGCAGCCCGAGAGGGCCCGACAGGGAGCAGTTCTTC
CASSPRGPDREQFF
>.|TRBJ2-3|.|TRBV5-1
TGCGCCAGCAGCTTGAGTCCGCCTAGCACAGATACGCAGTATTTT
CASSLSPPSTDTQYF
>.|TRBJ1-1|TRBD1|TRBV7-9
TGTGCCAGCAGCTTCACAGGGGTAGGGACTGAAGTTTTCTTT
CASSFTGVGTEVFF
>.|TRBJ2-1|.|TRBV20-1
TGCAGTGCTCACAGGGGACTCTCCTACAATGAGCAGTTCTTC
CSAHRGLSYNEQFF
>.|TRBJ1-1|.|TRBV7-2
TGTGCCAGCAGCTTGCCTGACGGCGGGACTGAAGCTTTCTTT
CASSLPDGGTEAFF
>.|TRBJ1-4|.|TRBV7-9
TGTGCCAGCAAACCCATCGTCCTCGGGCCGGGAGGTGAAAAACTGTTTTTT
CASKPIVLGPGGEKLFF
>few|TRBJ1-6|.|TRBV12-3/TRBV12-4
TGTGCCAGCAGTTTTGTGGAGAATTCACCCCTCCACTTT
CASSFVENSPLHF
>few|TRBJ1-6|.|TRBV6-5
TGTGCCAGCAGTTACTCGGGGGGCGCCGATTCACCCCTCCACTTT
CASSYSGGADSPLHF
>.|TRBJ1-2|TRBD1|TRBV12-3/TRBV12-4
TGTGCCAGCATCAAGGGTACAGGGGGGATGGCTACCGGCTACACCTTC
CASIKGTGGMATGYTF
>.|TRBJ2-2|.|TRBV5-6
TGTGCCAGCAGCTTGGCCTTAAGGGGCGGCACCGGGGAGCTGTTTTTT
CASSLALRGGTGELFF
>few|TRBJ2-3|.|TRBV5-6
TGTGCCAGCAACCCGGGGCTCACAGATACGCAGTATTTT
CASNPGLTDTQYF
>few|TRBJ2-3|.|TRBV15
TGTGCCACCAGCAGAGATAACTCCCAGGGATATACGCAGTATTTT
CATSRDNSQGYTQYF
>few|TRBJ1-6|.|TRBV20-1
TGCAGTGCTAGAGACCCGACTTCCTCCTATAATTCACCCCTCCACTTT
CSARDPTSSYNSPLHF
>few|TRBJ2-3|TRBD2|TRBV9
TGTGCCAGCAGCGGTGGACTAGCGAGGTCTGCAGATACGCAGTATTTT
CASSGGLARSADTQYF
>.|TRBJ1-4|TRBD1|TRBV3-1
TGTGCCAGCAGCCAAGGCGAGACAGGGAATGAAAAACTGTTTTTT
CASSQGETGNEKLFF
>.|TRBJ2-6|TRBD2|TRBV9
TGTGCCAGCAGCGAGCTAGCGGGGGGCAGTATCACTGGGGCCAACGTCCTGACTTTC
CASSELAGGSITGANVLTF
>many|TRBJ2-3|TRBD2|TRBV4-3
TGCGCCAGCGGGACTAGCGGGAATACGCAGTATTTT
CASGTSGNTQYF
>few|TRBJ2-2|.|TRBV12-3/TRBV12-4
TGTGCCAGCAGTCTCCGGGACTTGGGGACCGGGGAGCTGTTTTTT
CASSLRDLGTGELFF
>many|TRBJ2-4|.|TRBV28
TGTGCCAGCAGTTTGAGGGGGGTACCTTTAGCCAAAAACATTCAGTACTTC
CASSLRGVPLAKNIQYF
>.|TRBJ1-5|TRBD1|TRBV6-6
TGTGCCAGTCAGGGGGATCAGCCCCAGCATTTT
CASQGDQPQHF
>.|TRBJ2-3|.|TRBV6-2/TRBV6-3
TGTGCCAGCGACCTTATTGGGGGGAGCACAGATACGCAGTATTTT
CASDLIGGSTDTQYF
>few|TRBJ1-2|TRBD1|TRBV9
TGTGCCAGCAGCATGACAGGGGGAACTAACTATGGCTACACCTTC
CASSMTGGTNYGYTF
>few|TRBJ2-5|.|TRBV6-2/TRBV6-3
TGTGCCAGCACCAAAAGGTCAGAGACCCAGTACTTC
CASTKRSETQYF
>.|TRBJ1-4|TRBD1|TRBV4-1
TGCGCCAGCAGCCAGGGGACAGGGGATCGGGGTGAAAAACTGTTTTTT
CASSQGTGDRGEKLFF
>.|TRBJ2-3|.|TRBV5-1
TGCGCCAGCAGCTTTCAACCAACACCACCAGATACGCAGTATTTT
CASSFQPTPPDTQYF
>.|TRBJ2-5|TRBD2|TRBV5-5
TGTGCCAGCAGTCTAGCGGTTGGTACAGAGACCCAGTACTTC
CASSLAVGTETQYF
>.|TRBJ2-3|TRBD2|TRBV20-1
TGCAGTGCTAGAGATCGCAGCGGGGGGACTAGCACAGATACGCAGTATTTT
CSARDRSGGTSTDTQYF
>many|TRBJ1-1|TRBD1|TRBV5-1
TGCGCCAGCAGTAGAATGACAGGGGACACTGAAGCTTTCTTT
CASSRMTGDTEAFF
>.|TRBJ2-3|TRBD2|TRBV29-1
TGCAGCTCACGGACTAGCGGGGGCCATACGCAGTATTTT
CSSRTSGGHTQYF
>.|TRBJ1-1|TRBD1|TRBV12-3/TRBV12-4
TGTGCCAGCAGTGCCGGGACAGGGCACACTGAAGCTTTCTTT
CASSAGTGHTEAFF
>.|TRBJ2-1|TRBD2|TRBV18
TGTGCCAGCTCACCACCAGGCGGGAGTAGGGTTGAGCAGTTCTTC
CASSPPGGSRVEQFF
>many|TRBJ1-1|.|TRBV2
TGTGCCAGCAATTCTGTCGGGCGGCGGAACACTGAAGCTTTCTTT
CASNSVGRRNTEAFF
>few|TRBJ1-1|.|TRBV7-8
TGTGCCAGCAGCTGGGGCGGGGGGGACACTGAAGCTTTCTTT
CASSWGGGDTEAFF
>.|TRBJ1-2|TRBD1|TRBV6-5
TGTGCCAGCAGCCCCGGGCAGGGGGCTCTCTATGGCTACACCTTC
CASSPGQGALYGYTF
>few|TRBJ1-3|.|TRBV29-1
TGCAGCGTGCGGGGTGCTCTAGACTCTGGAAACACCATATATTTT
CSVRGALDSGNTIYF
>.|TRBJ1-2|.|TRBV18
TGTGCCAGCTCACCTTCCCAGCAGGCTAACTATGGCTACACCTTC
CASSPSQQANYGYTF
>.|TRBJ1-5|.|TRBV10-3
TGTGCCATCAGAGCCCAGAGCAATCAGCCCCAGCATTTT
CAIRAQSNQPQHF
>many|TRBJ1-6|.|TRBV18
TGTGCCAGCTCGAGTGCGTCTACCAATTCACCCCTCCACTTT
CASSSASTNSPLHF
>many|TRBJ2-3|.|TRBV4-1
TGCGCCAGCAGCCAAGAAATGGGGCCGAACACAGATACGCAGTATTTT
CASSQEMGPNTDTQYF
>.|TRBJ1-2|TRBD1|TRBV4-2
TGTGCCAGCAGCCACTTAAGGACAGGGTCCTATGGCTACACCTTC
CASSHLRTGSYGYTF
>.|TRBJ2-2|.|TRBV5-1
TGCGCCAGCAGCTTGACAGGGTCGGCGACCGGGGAGCTGTTTTTT
CASSLTGSATGELFF